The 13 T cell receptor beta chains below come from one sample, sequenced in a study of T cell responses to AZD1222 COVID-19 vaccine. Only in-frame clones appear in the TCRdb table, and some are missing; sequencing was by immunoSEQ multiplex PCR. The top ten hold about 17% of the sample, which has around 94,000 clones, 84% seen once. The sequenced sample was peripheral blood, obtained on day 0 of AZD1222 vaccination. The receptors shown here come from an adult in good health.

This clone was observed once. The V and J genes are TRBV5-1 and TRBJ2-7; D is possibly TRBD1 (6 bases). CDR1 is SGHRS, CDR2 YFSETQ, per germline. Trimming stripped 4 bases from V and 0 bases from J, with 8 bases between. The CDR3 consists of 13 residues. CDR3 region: CASSADSSYEQYF. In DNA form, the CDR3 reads TGCGCCAGCAGCGCGGACAGCTCCTACGAGCAGTACTTC.

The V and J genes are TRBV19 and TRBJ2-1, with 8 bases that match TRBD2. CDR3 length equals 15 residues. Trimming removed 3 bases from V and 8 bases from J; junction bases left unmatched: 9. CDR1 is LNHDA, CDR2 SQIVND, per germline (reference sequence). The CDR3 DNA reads TGTGCCAGTAGTATTTCCGGGAGGGCCGTCGATGAGCAGTTCTTC. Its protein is CASSISGRAVDEQFF.

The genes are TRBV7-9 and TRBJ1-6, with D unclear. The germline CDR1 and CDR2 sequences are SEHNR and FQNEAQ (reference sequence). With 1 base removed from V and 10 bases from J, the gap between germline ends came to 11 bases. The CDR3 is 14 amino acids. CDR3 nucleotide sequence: TGTGCCAGCAGCTTAGGAACCCCCCCGTCACCCCTCCACTTT. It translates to CASSLGTPPSPLHF.

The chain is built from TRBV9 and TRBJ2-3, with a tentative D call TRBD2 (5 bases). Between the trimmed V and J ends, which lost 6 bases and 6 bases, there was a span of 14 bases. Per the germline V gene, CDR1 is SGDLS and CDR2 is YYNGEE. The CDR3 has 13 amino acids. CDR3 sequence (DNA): TGTGCCAGCACCAGACCTTCTAGCGATACGCAGTATTTT. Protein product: CASTRPSSDTQYF.

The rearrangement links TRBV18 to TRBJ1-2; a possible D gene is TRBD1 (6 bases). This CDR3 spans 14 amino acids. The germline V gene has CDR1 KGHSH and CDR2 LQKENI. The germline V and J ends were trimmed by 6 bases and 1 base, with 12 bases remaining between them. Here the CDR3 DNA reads TGTGCCAGCTCTCTCGACAGGAGTAACTATGGCTACACCTTC. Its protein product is CASSLDRSNYGYTF.

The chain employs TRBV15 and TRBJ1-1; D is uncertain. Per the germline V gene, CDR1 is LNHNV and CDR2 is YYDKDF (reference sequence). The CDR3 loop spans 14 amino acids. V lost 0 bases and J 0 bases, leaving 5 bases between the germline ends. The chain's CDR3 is CATSRDEVNTEAFF. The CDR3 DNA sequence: TGTGCCACCAGCAGAGATGAGGTGAACACTGAAGCTTTCTTT.

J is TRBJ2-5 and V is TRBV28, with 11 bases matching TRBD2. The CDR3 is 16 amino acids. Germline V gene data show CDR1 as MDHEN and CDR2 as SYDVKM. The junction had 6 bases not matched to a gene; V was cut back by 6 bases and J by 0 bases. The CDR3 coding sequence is TGTGCCAGCAGCTCCCGACTAGCGGGGAACCAAGAGACCCAGTACTTC. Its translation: CASSSRLAGNQETQYF. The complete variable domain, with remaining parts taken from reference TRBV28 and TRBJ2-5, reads DVKVTQSSRYLVKRTGEKVFLECVQDMDHENMFWYRQDPGLGLRLIYFSYDVKMKEKGDIPEGYSVSREKKERFSLILESASTNQTSMYLCASSSRLAGNQETQYFGPGTRLLVL.

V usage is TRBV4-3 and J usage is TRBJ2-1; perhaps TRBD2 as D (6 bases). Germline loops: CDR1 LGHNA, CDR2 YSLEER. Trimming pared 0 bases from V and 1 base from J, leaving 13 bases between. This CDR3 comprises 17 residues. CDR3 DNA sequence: TGCGCCAGCAGCCAAGATGCACCCGGGGGTTCCTACAATGAGCAGTTCTTC. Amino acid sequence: CASSQDAPGGSYNEQFF.

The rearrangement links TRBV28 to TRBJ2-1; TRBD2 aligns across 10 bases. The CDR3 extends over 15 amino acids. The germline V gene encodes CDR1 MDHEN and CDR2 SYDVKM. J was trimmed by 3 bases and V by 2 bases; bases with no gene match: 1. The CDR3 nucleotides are TGTGCCAGCAGTTTAGGACTAGCGGACTACAATGAGCAGTTCTTC. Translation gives CASSLGLADYNEQFF.

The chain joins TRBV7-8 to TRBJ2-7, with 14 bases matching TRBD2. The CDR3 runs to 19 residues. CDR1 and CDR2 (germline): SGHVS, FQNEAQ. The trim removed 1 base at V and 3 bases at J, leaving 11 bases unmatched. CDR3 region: CASSLDMGTSGRELYEQYF. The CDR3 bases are TGTGCCAGCAGCTTAGATATGGGGACTAGCGGGAGAGAACTCTACGAGCAGTACTTC.

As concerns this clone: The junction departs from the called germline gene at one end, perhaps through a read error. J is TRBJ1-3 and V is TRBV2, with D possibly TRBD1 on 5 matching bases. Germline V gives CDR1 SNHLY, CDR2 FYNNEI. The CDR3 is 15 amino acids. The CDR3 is CTSRRDGASGNTIYF. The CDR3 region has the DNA TGTACCAGCAGACGGGACGGAGCCTCTGGAAACACCATATATTTT. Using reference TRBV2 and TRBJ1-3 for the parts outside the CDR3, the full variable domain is EPEVTQTPSHQVTQMGQEVILRCVPISNHLYFYWYRQILGQKVEFLVSFYNNEISEKSEIFDDQFSVERPDGSNFTLKIRSTKLEDSAMYFCTSRRDGASGNTIYFGEGSWLTVV.

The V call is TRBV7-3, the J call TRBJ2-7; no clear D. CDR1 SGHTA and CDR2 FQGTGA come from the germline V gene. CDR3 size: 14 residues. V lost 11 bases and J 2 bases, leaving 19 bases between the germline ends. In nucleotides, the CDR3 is TGTGCCGCCCGGCGCACCCAATTAACCTACGAGCAGTACTTC. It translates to CAARRTQLTYEQYF.

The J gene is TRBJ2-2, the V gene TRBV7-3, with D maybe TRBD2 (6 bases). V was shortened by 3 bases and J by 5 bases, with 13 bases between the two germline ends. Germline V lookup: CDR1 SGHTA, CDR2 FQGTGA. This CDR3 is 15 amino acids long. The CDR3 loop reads CASSFGSGETGELFF. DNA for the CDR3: TGTGCCAGCAGCTTTGGTAGCGGCGAGACCGGGGAGCTGTTTTTT.